By sample share, the clone carrying this TCR beta chain is medium-sized (0.01 to 0.1%). The source of the sample is a study of quantifying T cell responses using KT2 cells. Whole-study context: TCR alpha and beta constant-region primers primed reverse transcription of RNA.

A single-stranded UMI oligo with SP2 sequence was ligated to cDNA 3' ends. The first PCR ran approximately 4 cycles with an equimolar RC1.1 and RC1.2 beta primer mix. In TCRdb, the UMI-ligation and nested PCR reads were re-called with MiXCR into one record per CDR3 protein. The table records around 56,000 distinct CDR3 sequences, about 12% of them present only once. The CDR3 contains 15 residues. Germline V gene sequence: CDR1 SNHLY, CDR2 FYNNEI. V was shortened by 3 bases and J by 4 bases, with 15 bases between the two germline ends. Input material: PBMCs spiked with cells of the T cell clone KT2. This TCR derives from a human donor. The chain couples TRBV2 to TRBJ2-5; D is perhaps TRBD1 (5 bases). The CDR3 coding sequence is TGTGCCAGCAGTGACGGGTGGGGCTCGGCAGAGACCCAGTACTTC. Translated: CASSDGWGSAETQYF. Based on the CDR3 plus reference TRBV2 and TRBJ2-5, the full variable domain is EPEVTQTPSHQVTQMGQEVILRCVPISNHLYFYWYRQILGQKVEFLVSFYNNEISEKSEIFDDQFSVERPDGSNFTLKIRSTKLEDSAMYFCASSDGWGSAETQYFGPGTRLLVL.